These 7 T cell receptor beta chains were sequenced from one sample in a study of blood T cell repertoires in COVID-19. The method was immunoSEQ multiplex PCR; TCRdb's version includes in-frame clones alone and lacks a portion of them. The data hold some 700,000 clones, with over 80% observed a single time. Sequenced sample: peripheral blood. The receptors derive from a young woman with acute or convalescent COVID-19.

The chain employs TRBV4-3 and TRBJ1-5; D remains unclear. V lost 1 base and J lost 6, with 7 bases in between. Germline V gene data show CDR1 as LGHNA and CDR2 as YSLEER. This CDR3 is built from 13 residues. CDR3 sequence reads: CASSQVAGQPQHF. CDR3 DNA: TGCGCCAGCAGCCAAGTTGCGGGTCAGCCCCAGCATTTT.

This chain joins TRBV7-7 and TRBJ2-5, with 7 bases aligning to TRBD2. Trimming cost V 0 bases and J 2 bases; bases outside gene matches: 9. The CDR3 consists of 17 residues. Germline V CDR1 and CDR2: SSHAT, FNYEAQ (reference sequence). The CDR3 DNA reads TGTGCCAGCAGCTTAGCCCCCACCACGGGGGGACAAGAGACCCAGTACTTC. Its translation is CASSLAPTTGGQETQYF.

The chain joins TRBV15 to TRBJ1-5, with unresolved D. The germline V gene encodes CDR1 LNHNV and CDR2 YYDKDF (reference sequence). The CDR3 sequence is 15 residues long. The V end lost 8 bases, the J end lost 0 bases, and 14 bases lay between the germline ends. CDR3: CATCMEYYSNQPQHF. CDR3 nucleotides: TGTGCCACCTGCATGGAATACTATAGCAATCAGCCCCAGCATTTT.

The CDR3 loop reads CASSPTGVPSYEQYF. The CDR3 coding sequence is TGTGCCAGCAGCCCGACAGGGGTCCCCTCCTACGAGCAGTACTTC. The chain employs TRBV11-2 and TRBJ2-7; 8 nucleotides align to TRBD1. CDR1 is SGHAT and CDR2 is FQNNGV in the germline V gene. This CDR3 contains 15 residues. The V gene end was trimmed by 5 bases and the J gene end by 0 bases; junction bases not matched to a gene: 6.

The chain links TRBV3-1 (or the pseudogene TRBV3-2) to TRBJ2-2; TRBD1 aligns across 7 bases. CDR3 length: 15 residues. Germline V CDR1 and CDR2: LGHDT, YNNKEL (reference sequence). Trimming removed 2 bases from V and 6 bases from J; junction bases left unmatched: 6. The CDR3 reads CASSQREGAAGELFF. Written as DNA, the CDR3 is TGTGCCAGCAGCCAAAGAGAGGGGGCCGCCGGGGAGCTGTTTTTT.

The genes are TRBV4-3 and TRBJ1-4, with a possible D match to TRBD1 (5 bases). This CDR3 has 14 amino acids. The V gene's germline CDR1 is LGHNA and CDR2 YSLEER. Trimming took off 5 bases at V and 4 bases at J, with 11 bases between the two ends. DNA of the CDR3: TGCGCCAGCAGCGCGGGACGGAATAATGAAAAACTGTTTTTT. It translates to CASSAGRNNEKLFF.

The CDR3 DNA is TGTGCCAGCAGCCATCTGGGAGCCATGAACACTGAAGCTTTCTTT. This sequence encodes CASSHLGAMNTEAFF. The chain combines TRBV14 with TRBJ1-1; D unclear. Trimming took 3 bases from V and 0 from J, leaving 11 bases between them. This CDR3 has 15 residues. Looked up from germline, CDR1 is SGHDN and CDR2 is FVKESK.